In this sample, the clone carrying this T cell receptor beta chain turned up once. The antigen is undetermined. The record originates from a study of beta chain features in type 1 diabetes. Study-level findings and limits: In all four CD4+ subsets, TCRB CDR3 length was significantly, moderately reduced in type 1 diabetes. The study found that naive, central memory and Treg TCRB repertoires appeared more similar in patients than in healthy donors. The analysis here could not establish whether HLA type shapes TCRB rearrangement.

The isolated RNA, all of it, was reverse transcribed, so expressed TCRB transcripts were what got sequenced. Clones were read by immunoSEQ multiplex PCR, and TCRdb kept only the in-frame ones, dropping some. The table shows approximately 41,000 clones, with about 66% occurring only once. Via the markers CD45RO/CCR7/CD25/CD127/CD95/CD27, stem cell-like memory, regulatory, central memory and naive CD4+ cells were sorted. The purity of all sorted populations exceeded 98%. CDR1 and CDR2 (germline): SEHNR, FQNEAQ (reference sequence). The trim removed 2 bases at V and 4 bases at J, leaving 14 bases unmatched. The CDR3 is 18 residues long.

The rearrangement uses TRBV7-9 and TRBJ2-3, with 8 bases identical to TRBD1. Input material: Tregs from blood. The clonotype originates from a man aged 25-40 years with type 1 diabetes. Some clones in this sample may be carry-over from other donors' samples. Here the CDR3 DNA reads TGTGCCAGCAGCTTATTAGTCTATGCAGGGGGCCCGGCAGATACGCAGTATTTT. Translating gives CASSLLVYAGGPADTQYF.